Listed below are T cell receptor beta chains from one sample, sequenced in a study of blood T cell repertoires in COVID-19. Profiling relied on immunoSEQ multiplex PCR, and the TCRdb table lists in-frame clones only, not all of them. The sample contains around 290,000 clones, around 87% of which appear only once. Sequenced material: peripheral blood. The receptor source for this set is a woman in her forties or fifties who had recovered from COVID-19. Both conserved end residues are part of each CDR3. D genes are given only for firm matches. A clone size is listed for some rows: how often the clone was seen (once, few, many), or a class if it is expanded.

>TRBV4-3|TRBJ2-6|.|.
CASSQDLGQSSGANVLTF
TGCGCCAGCAGCCAAGATCTCGGACAGTCCTCTGGGGCCAACGTCCTGACTTTC
>TRBV29-1|TRBJ1-2|once|.
CSVDQNRAGGGYTF
TGCAGCGTTGACCAAAACCGGGCGGGAGGCGGCTACACCTTC
>TRBV18|TRBJ2-2|.|TRBD1
CASSSTGVKNTGELFF
TGTGCCAGCTCATCGACAGGGGTAAAGAACACCGGGGAGCTGTTTTTT
>TRBV30|TRBJ1-1|.|.
CAWSVPGTEAFF
TGTGCCTGGAGTGTTCCCGGCACTGAAGCTTTCTTT
>TRBV6-2/TRBV6-3|TRBJ2-7|.|.
CASSNLASGYEQYF
TGTGCCAGCAGTAACCTAGCGAGTGGCTACGAGCAGTACTTC
>TRBV7-9|TRBJ2-3|.|.
CASSFGSIAAQDTQYF
TGTGCCAGCAGCTTCGGTTCAATCGCGGCCCAAGATACGCAGTATTTT
>TRBV29-1|TRBJ2-1|few|TRBD1
CSVRTGYNEQFF
TGCAGCGTTCGGACAGGTTACAATGAGCAGTTCTTC
>TRBV5-4|TRBJ1-1|.|.
CASSLGRRDTEAFF
TGTGCCAGCAGCTTGGGGCGGCGAGACACTGAAGCTTTCTTT
>TRBV7-2|TRBJ2-3|once|TRBD1
CASSRAGGKDTQYF
TGTGCCAGCAGCCGGGCAGGGGGCAAGGATACGCAGTATTTT
>TRBV27|TRBJ2-7|.|TRBD1
CASSLAGTGLREQYF
TGTGCCAGCAGTTTAGCCGGGACAGGGCTGAGGGAGCAGTACTTC